Reported below is one TCR beta chain. Its cognate antigen is unknown. This table comes from immunoSEQ multiplex PCR, and its TCRdb copy is limited to in-frame clones, with some not included. Of 35,000 to 40,000 clones in the sample, 75% to 90% were seen once. This CDR3 is built from 13 residues. The germline V gene has CDR1 SNHLY and CDR2 FYNNEI. After removal of 7 bases from V and 8 bases from J, the junction contained 5 bases not matched to a gene. Once graft tissue had been processed, intraepithelial and lamina propria lymphocytes were released. This sample was included in a study of graft-versus-host responses after intestinal transplantation. Study as a whole: Multivisceral, liver-intestinal, or isolated intestinal grafts were transplanted into recipients. Every one of the recipients received anti-thymocyte globulin induction and afterwards took tacrolimus and steroids for around 3 years. General study results and limits: Patients who carried graft-donor T cell macrochimerism also had high graft-versus-host to host-versus-graft clonal ratios in their allografts. Detected in recipient marrow were GvH clones, some of which were first observed in ileum or blood.

This sequence originates from a human patient who received an intestinal transplant, so some T cells may come from the graft donor. Here the sequenced sample was ileum tissue, taken about 200 days after intestinal transplant. This chain joins TRBV2 and TRBJ2-1, with TRBD1 matching over 10 bases. CDR3 DNA sequence: TGTGCCAGCAAGAAGGGGACAGGGGATGAGCAGTTCTTC. The encoded protein is CASKKGTGDEQFF.